This entry features one TCR beta chain sequence. The V gene's germline CDR1 is LNHDA and CDR2 SQIVND (reference sequence). The CDR3 has 15 amino acids. Trimming stripped 1 base from V and 7 bases from J, with 13 bases between. This sample was taken from a study of blood T cell repertoires in COVID-19. Background on the study: PBMCs, B-cell-depleted T cells, or T cells provided the cDNA or gDNA that made up the material.

Produced via immunoSEQ multiplex PCR; TCRdb's table is partial and in-frame only. The sample lists 270,000 or so clones; around 86% were seen once. The receptor comes from a woman between 40 and 55 years old who had recovered from COVID-19. Sequencing used peripheral blood. This chain links TRBV19 with TRBJ2-2; no clear D gene. For the CDR3, the DNA is TGTGCCAGTAGTATAGGGTCGTCCATCAGCGGGGAGCTGTTTTTT. It translates to CASSIGSSISGELFF.